Below are 20 T cell receptor beta chains sequenced from a single sample in a study of spatial heterogeneity in lung cancer. TCRdb redid the calling of the 5' RACE reads with MiXCR, one entry per CDR3 protein. Found here are some 40,000 distinct CDR3 sequences, 4% to 6% of them singletons; the top ten hold about 25%. Time point here: sample taken at primary tumor resection. TCRs were sequenced from unsorted whole RNA of tumor, nontumor lung or PBMC. Specimen: PBMCs, collected at surgery. Receptor source: a female donor with early-stage non-small cell lung cancer.

This clonotype has only a few counts. The chain employs TRBV24-1 and TRBJ2-5, with 9 positions matching TRBD2. Germline loops: CDR1 KGHDR, CDR2 SFDVKD. The J segment lost 2 bases and the V segment lost 3 bases, leaving 6 bases of the junction unmatched. There are 16 residues in the CDR3. The CDR3 DNA is TGTGCCACCAGTGATACGAAGCGGGGGGTTCAAGAGACCCAGTACTTC. Protein sequence: CATSDTKRGVQETQYF.

This clonotype was seen ten or more times. The rearrangement uses TRBV5-1 and TRBJ2-2; 11 bases are a match to TRBD2. The CDR3 consists of 15 residues. The junction had 8 bases not matched to a gene; V was cut back by 3 bases and J by 10 bases. Germline V lookup: CDR1 SGHRS, CDR2 YFSETQ. The CDR3 reads CASSYLAGLAVELFF. In nucleotides, the CDR3 is TGCGCCAGCAGCTACTTGGCGGGACTAGCGGTGGAGCTGTTTTTT.

The sample holds a few counts of this clonotype. The chain recombines TRBV6-5 with TRBJ1-1; 11 nucleotides align to TRBD1. The CDR3 length is 13 residues. From germline, CDR1 is MNHEY and CDR2 SVGAGI. V gave up 9 bases and J gave up 5 bases; unmatched junction bases: 5. The CDR3 region is CASTGTGGTEAFF. The CDR3 bases are TGTGCCAGTACCGGGACAGGGGGGACTGAAGCTTTCTTT.

This clonotype was detected a few times. The chain carries TRBV6-5 and TRBJ2-1; D perhaps matches TRBD2 (6 bases). CDR1 and CDR2 from the germline V gene are MNHEY and SVGAGI. V was shortened by 8 bases and J by 6 bases, with 17 bases between the two germline ends. There are 14 residues in the CDR3. CDR3 DNA: TGTGCCAGCTGGGGTGCGGGCGGGGCCAATGAGCAGTTCTTC. Translated: CASWGAGGANEQFF.

This clonotype was observed many times. In DNA, the CDR3 is TGTGCCAGCAGTTACGAAGCTCAAGAGACCCAGTACTTC. Translating it yields CASSYEAQETQYF. J is TRBJ2-5 and V is TRBV6-6; D unclear. Trimming left V 2 bases short and J 2 bases short, with 6 bases between. The CDR3 is made up of 13 amino acids. Germline-derived CDR1 and CDR2 are MNHNY and SVGAGI (reference sequence).

This chain links TRBV11-2 with TRBJ2-3; 14 bases align to TRBD2. Germline V gene data show CDR1 as SGHAT and CDR2 as FQNNGV. V dropped 0 bases and J dropped 3; count of bases not matched to a gene: 5. CDR3 length equals 18 residues. The CDR3 DNA is TGTGCCAGCAGCTTAGATTGGCGGACTAGCGGGGGGACAGATACGCAGTATTTT. Translation gives CASSLDWRTSGGTDTQYF.

Within the sample, this clonotype is medium-sized. The V call is TRBV7-2, the J call TRBJ2-3; D is possibly TRBD2 (5 bases). V was pared by 1 base and J by 0 bases, with 8 bases between. The CDR3 length is 15 residues. The germline V gene has CDR1 SGHTA and CDR2 FQGNSA. CDR3 amino acids: CASSLVGGSTDTQYF. The CDR3, as DNA: TGTGCCAGCAGCTTAGTGGGCGGGAGCACAGATACGCAGTATTTT. Looking up the rest from reference TRBV7-2 and TRBJ2-3 gives the full variable domain: GAGVSQSPSNKVTEKGKDVELRCDPISGHTALYWYRQSLGQGLEFLIYFQGNSAPDKSGLPSDRFSAERTGGSVSTLTIQRTQQEDSAVYLCASSLVGGSTDTQYFGPGTRLTVL.

This clonotype was detected only a few times. The rearrangement links TRBV6-5 to TRBJ2-1, with D perhaps TRBD1 (6 bases). Germline V lookup: CDR1 MNHEY, CDR2 SVGAGI. CDR3 length: 12 amino acids. The V end was cut by 6 bases, the J end by 6 bases, with 9 bases between. As DNA, the CDR3 is TGTGCCAGCAGCCTGGACAGCAATGAGCAGTTCTTC. It codes for CASSLDSNEQFF.

This clonotype was observed at least ten times. The J gene is TRBJ1-2, the V gene TRBV5-6; tentative D call: TRBD1 (5 bases). Germline V gives CDR1 SGHDT, CDR2 YYEEEE. V dropped 0 bases and J dropped 8 bases, with 11 bases sitting between them. The CDR3 length is 13 residues. The DNA of the CDR3 is TGTGCCAGCAGCTTGGAGCAGGGATCAGGCTACACCTTC. Translation gives CASSLEQGSGYTF.

This clonotype was found many times. CDR3 bases: TGTGCCAGCAGCAACCGCCGGACTAGCGGGTACCAAGAGACCCAGTACTTC. This sequence encodes CASSNRRTSGYQETQYF. The chain joins TRBV12-3 or TRBV12-4 to TRBJ2-5, with 11 bases matching TRBD2. Trimming cost V 6 bases and J 0 bases; bases outside gene matches: 9. This CDR3 has 17 residues.

This clonotype has more than one count but fewer than ten. This rearrangement joins TRBV30 to TRBJ2-3; no firm D call. The germline V and J ends were trimmed by 2 bases and 4 bases, with 10 bases remaining between them. CDR1 and CDR2 from the germline V gene are GTSNPN and SVGIG (reference sequence). The CDR3 consists of 13 residues. The CDR3 spells CAWSLGGADTQYF. The CDR3 nucleotides are TGTGCCTGGAGTCTTGGTGGGGCAGATACGCAGTATTTT.

This clonotype was recorded many times. The chain uses TRBV7-3 and TRBJ2-5, with a possible D match to TRBD2 (7 bases). Trimming left V 1 base short and J 5 bases short, with 14 bases between. This CDR3 has 15 residues. Per the germline V gene, CDR1 is SGHTA and CDR2 is FQGTGA. The CDR3 here is CASSLRPGGGETQYF. The CDR3 nucleotides read TGTGCCAGCAGCTTAAGGCCGGGGGGCGGTGAGACCCAGTACTTC.

Only a few counts were recorded for this clonotype. The gene calls are TRBV6-2 or TRBV6-3 and TRBJ2-5; D possibly uses TRBD1 or TRBD2 (5 bases each). This CDR3 is built from 14 residues. The germline V gene encodes CDR1 MNHEY and CDR2 SVGEGT. The germline V and J ends were trimmed by 6 bases and 7 bases, with 18 bases remaining between them. The chain's CDR3 is CASSLASSRGTQYF. The CDR3 DNA is TGTGCCAGCAGCCTTGCCAGCTCGAGGGGGACCCAGTACTTC.

This clonotype occurred a few times. V gene TRBV7-2 combines with J gene TRBJ2-2, with D possibly TRBD2 on 5 matching bases. Trimming left V 5 bases short and J 4 bases short, with 11 bases between. The CDR3 covers 14 residues. Germline CDR1 SGHTA, CDR2 FQGNSA. CDR3: CASSTARGTGELFF. CDR3 DNA: TGTGCCAGCAGCACGGCTCGGGGCACCGGGGAGCTGTTTTTT.

The rearrangement joins TRBV5-1 to TRBJ2-7; TRBD1 might be the D (6 bases). V gave up 3 bases and J gave up 2 bases, with 12 bases separating them. The CDR3 length is 14 residues. The V gene's germline CDR1 is SGHRS and CDR2 YFSETQ. CDR3 sequence (DNA): TGCGCCAGCAGCTCCCGGGACAAGCCCTACGAGCAGTACTTC. Translating it yields CASSSRDKPYEQYF.

A note on this clonotype: A much larger clonotype is one base distant, so this may be a read error. The CDR3 reads CVSKDSYEQYF. CDR3 bases: TGTGTCAGCAAGGACAGCTACGAGCAGTACTTC. The V call is TRBV27, the J call TRBJ2-7, with D possibly being TRBD1 (6 bases). This CDR3 comprises 11 residues. Germline CDR1 reads MNHEY; CDR2 reads SMNVEV (reference sequence).

There are many counts of this clonotype. This chain uses TRBV29-1 with TRBJ1-2; weak D call: TRBD1 (5 bases). CDR1 is SQVTM and CDR2 is ANQGSEA in the germline V gene. V was shortened by 4 bases and J by 4 bases, with 13 bases between the two germline ends. The CDR3 loop spans 13 amino acids. CDR3 protein: CSVVSGYGYGYTF. The CDR3, as DNA: TGCAGCGTTGTGTCAGGGTACGGCTATGGCTACACCTTC. Full variable domain (missing parts from reference TRBV29-1 and TRBJ1-2): SAVISQKPSRDICQRGTSLTIQCQVDSQVTMMFWYRQQPGQSLTLIATANQGSEATYESGFVIDKFPISRPNLTFSTLTVSNMSPEDSSIYLCSVVSGYGYGYTFGSGTRLTVV.

This clonotype was seen ten or more times. The chain links TRBV5-1 to TRBJ2-3; D not certain. V was cut by 0 bases and J by 2 bases, with 4 bases left in between. This CDR3 region has 13 residues. Germline CDR1 SGHRS, CDR2 YFSETQ. This chain's CDR3 is CASSLGPTDTQYF. The CDR3 DNA reads as TGCGCCAGCAGCTTGGGACCCACAGATACGCAGTATTTT.

This chain links TRBV6-1 with TRBJ2-3; D uncertain. Between the trimmed V and J ends, which lost 6 bases and 2 bases, there was a span of 12 bases. CDR1 is MNHNS and CDR2 is SASEGT in the germline V gene. CDR3 length: 14 amino acids. In nucleotides, the CDR3 is TGTGCCAGCAGCACCGAACGGAACACAGATACGCAGTATTTT. Translated: CASSTERNTDTQYF.

This clonotype has at least ten counts. V is TRBV13 and J is TRBJ2-3; perhaps TRBD1 as D (5 bases). With 1 base removed from V and 4 bases from J, the gap between germline ends came to 9 bases. This CDR3 region has 14 residues. Germline CDR1 and CDR2: PRHDT and FYEKMQ (reference sequence). The DNA for the CDR3 is TGTGCCAGCAGCTTAGCGTACAGGTCAGATACGCAGTATTTT. Residues: CASSLAYRSDTQYF. Looking up the rest from reference TRBV13 and TRBJ2-3 gives the full variable domain: AAGVIQSPRHLIKEKRETATLKCYPIPRHDTVYWYQQGPGQDPQFLISFYEKMQSDKGSIPDRFSAQQFSDYHSELNMSSLELGDSALYFCASSLAYRSDTQYFGPGTRLTVL.